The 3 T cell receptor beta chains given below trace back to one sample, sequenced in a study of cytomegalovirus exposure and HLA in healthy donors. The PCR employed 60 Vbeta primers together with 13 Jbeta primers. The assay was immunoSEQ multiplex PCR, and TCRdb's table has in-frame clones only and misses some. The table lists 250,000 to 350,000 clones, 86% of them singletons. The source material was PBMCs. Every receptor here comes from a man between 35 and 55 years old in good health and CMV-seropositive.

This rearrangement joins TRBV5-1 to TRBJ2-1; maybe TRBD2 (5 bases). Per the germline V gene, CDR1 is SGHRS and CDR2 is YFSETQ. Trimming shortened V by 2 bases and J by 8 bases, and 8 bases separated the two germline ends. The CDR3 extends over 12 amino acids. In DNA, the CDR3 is TGCGCCAGCAGCTTTGCGGGCGATGAGCAGTTCTTC. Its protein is CASSFAGDEQFF.

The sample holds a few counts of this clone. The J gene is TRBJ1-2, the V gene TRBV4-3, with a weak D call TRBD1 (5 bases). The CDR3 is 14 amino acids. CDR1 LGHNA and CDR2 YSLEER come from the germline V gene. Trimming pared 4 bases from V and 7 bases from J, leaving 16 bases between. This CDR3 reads CASSPDTWNGGYTF. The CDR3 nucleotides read TGCGCCAGCAGCCCGGACACATGGAATGGTGGCTACACCTTC.

The CDR3 spells CASSPDSIYGYTF. The CDR3 DNA reads TGCGCCAGCAGCCCGGACAGCATCTATGGCTACACCTTC. V gene TRBV5-1 combines with J gene TRBJ1-2; a weak D match, TRBD1 (6 bases). V was clipped by 4 bases and J by 4 bases, with 11 bases between them. In germline, CDR1 is SGHRS, CDR2 YFSETQ. The CDR3 length is 13 residues.